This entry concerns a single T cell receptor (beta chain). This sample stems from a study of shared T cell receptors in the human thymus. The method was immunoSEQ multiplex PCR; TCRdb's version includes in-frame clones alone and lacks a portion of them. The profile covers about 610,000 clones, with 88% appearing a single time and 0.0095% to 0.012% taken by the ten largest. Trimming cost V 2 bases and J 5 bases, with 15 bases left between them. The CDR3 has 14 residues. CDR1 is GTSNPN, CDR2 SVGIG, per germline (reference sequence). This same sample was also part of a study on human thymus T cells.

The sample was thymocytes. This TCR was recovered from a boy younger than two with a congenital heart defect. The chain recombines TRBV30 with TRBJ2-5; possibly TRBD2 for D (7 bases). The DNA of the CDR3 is TGTGCCTGGAGTCCCGGGGGGCGCGATGAGACCCAGTACTTC. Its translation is CAWSPGGRDETQYF.